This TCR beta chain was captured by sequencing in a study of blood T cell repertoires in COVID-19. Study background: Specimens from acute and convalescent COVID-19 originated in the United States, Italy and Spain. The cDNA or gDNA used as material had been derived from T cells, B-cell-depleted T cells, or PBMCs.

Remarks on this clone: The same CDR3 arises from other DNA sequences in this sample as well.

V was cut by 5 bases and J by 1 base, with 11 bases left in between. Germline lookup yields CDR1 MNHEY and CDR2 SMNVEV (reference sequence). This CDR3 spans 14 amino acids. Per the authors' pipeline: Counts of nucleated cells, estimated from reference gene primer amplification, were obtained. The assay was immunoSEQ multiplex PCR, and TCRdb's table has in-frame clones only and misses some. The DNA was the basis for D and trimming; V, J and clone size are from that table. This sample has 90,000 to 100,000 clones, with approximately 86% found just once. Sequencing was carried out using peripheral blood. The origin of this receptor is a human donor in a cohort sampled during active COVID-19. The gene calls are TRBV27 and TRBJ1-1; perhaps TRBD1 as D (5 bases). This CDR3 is CASSLLQGNTEAFF. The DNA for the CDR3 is TGTGCCAGCAGTCTCCTTCAGGGGAACACTGAAGCTTTCTTT.